The rows below give T cell receptor beta chains drawn from one sample of a study of Ad26.COV2.S vaccination and SARS-CoV-2 variants. Assay used: immunoSEQ multiplex PCR; TCRdb lists only in-frame clones, some missing. The repertoire has about 330,000 clones, roughly 88% of them found once; the top ten carry 5.5%. The source material was peripheral blood, sampled in a trial of Ad26.COV2.S vaccine versus placebo. Receptors originate from a person aged 18-60 years who received the Ad26.COV2.S COVID-19 vaccine or a placebo. The CDR3 runs from the conserved cysteine through the conserved F or W. D genes are given only for firm matches. Size tells how often a clone was seen (once, few, many) or the class of an expanded clone, and some rows leave it out.

v_call: TRBV12-5
j_call: TRBJ1-1
d_call: NA
clone_size: NA
cdr3_nt: TGTGCTAGTGAAACGGGGGGTTTGAACACTGAAGCTTTCTTT
cdr3_aa: CASETGGLNTEAFF

v_call: TRBV19
j_call: TRBJ1-5
d_call: NA
clone_size: NA
cdr3_nt: TGTGCCAGTAGACCACGGGGGGCTTTCCAGCCCCAGCATTTT
cdr3_aa: CASRPRGAFQPQHF

v_call: TRBV9
j_call: TRBJ2-3
d_call: NA
clone_size: NA
cdr3_nt: TGTGCCAGCAGCGCATTCACAGATACGCAGTATTTT
cdr3_aa: CASSAFTDTQYF

v_call: TRBV10-2
j_call: TRBJ2-7
d_call: NA
clone_size: NA
cdr3_nt: TGCGCCAGCAGAGGCCAAGTTGGGGGGCCCTACGAGCAGTACTTC
cdr3_aa: CASRGQVGGPYEQYF

v_call: TRBV28
j_call: TRBJ2-7
d_call: NA
clone_size: NA
cdr3_nt: TGTGCCAGCAGTTTTGTTCACAGCTCCTACGAGCAGTACTTC
cdr3_aa: CASSFVHSSYEQYF

v_call: TRBV7-6
j_call: TRBJ2-1
d_call: NA
clone_size: NA
cdr3_nt: TGTGCCAGCAGCTTAGGAGGGAATCGAAATGAGCAGTTCTTC
cdr3_aa: CASSLGGNRNEQFF

v_call: TRBV20-1
j_call: TRBJ2-1
d_call: TRBD1
clone_size: NA
cdr3_nt: TGCAGTGCTAGTCAGGGGGTAGCCTACAATGAGCAGTTCTTC
cdr3_aa: CSASQGVAYNEQFF

v_call: TRBV24-1
j_call: TRBJ1-5
d_call: TRBD1
clone_size: NA
cdr3_nt: TGTGCCACCAGTCAGGGGGCAGGTCAGCCCCAGCATTTT
cdr3_aa: CATSQGAGQPQHF

v_call: TRBV6-5
j_call: TRBJ1-4
d_call: NA
clone_size: few
cdr3_nt: TGTGCCAGCAGTTTTAAAACAGGGAGTGGGGGAGAAAAACTGTTTTTT
cdr3_aa: CASSFKTGSGGEKLFF

v_call: TRBV21-1
j_call: TRBJ1-1
d_call: NA
clone_size: NA
cdr3_nt: TGTGCCAGCAGCCTCGTCCGCATAAACACTGAAGCTTTCTTT
cdr3_aa: CASSLVRINTEAFF

v_call: TRBV7-9
j_call: TRBJ2-1
d_call: NA
clone_size: NA
cdr3_nt: TGTGCCAGCGGTTATGAGCAGTTCTTC
cdr3_aa: CASGYEQFF

v_call: TRBV18
j_call: TRBJ2-1
d_call: NA
clone_size: NA
cdr3_nt: TGTGCCAGCTCACCCCCTCTTGGGGGCCCCCGGTTGGAAGGGCAGTTCTTC
cdr3_aa: CASSPPLGGPRLEGQFF

v_call: TRBV19
j_call: TRBJ2-1
d_call: TRBD2
clone_size: NA
cdr3_nt: TGTGCCAGTAGTTGGGGGACTAGCGGCTACAATGAGCAGTTCTTC
cdr3_aa: CASSWGTSGYNEQFF

v_call: TRBV29-1
j_call: TRBJ2-1
d_call: NA
clone_size: NA
cdr3_nt: TGCAGCGTTGTACCGGATGAGGATGAGCAGTTCTTC
cdr3_aa: CSVVPDEDEQFF

v_call: TRBV12-3/TRBV12-4
j_call: TRBJ2-2
d_call: NA
clone_size: NA
cdr3_nt: TGTGCCAGCAGTTTAGGGCCGCTCGGGGAGCTGTTTTTT
cdr3_aa: CASSLGPLGELFF

v_call: TRBV18
j_call: TRBJ1-6
d_call: TRBD1
clone_size: NA
cdr3_nt: TGTGCCAGCTCAACACAGGCCGGGACAGGGGCAAATTCACCCCTCCACTTT
cdr3_aa: CASSTQAGTGANSPLHF